This TCR beta chain is drawn from a study of cytomegalovirus exposure and HLA in healthy donors. Study-wide results and limits: Sequencing depth across donors, presence/absence analyses assumed, was roughly uniform. For most subjects, TCR beta sequences were reported to predict HLA-A and HLA-B alleles with accuracy.

PCR used 60 Vbeta primers and 13 Jbeta primers. Assay: immunoSEQ multiplex PCR; the TCRdb copy retains only in-frame clones and omits some. The sample yields about 130,000 clones, about 83% seen once. The CDR3 is 15 amino acids. CDR1 and CDR2 (germline): SGHRS, YFSETQ. V dropped 2 bases and J dropped 4; count of bases not matched to a gene: 2. Worth noting for this clone: What it binds is unknown.

The genes are TRBV5-1 and TRBJ2-3, with TRBD2 matching over 12 bases. Specimen: PBMCs. This receptor was taken from a middle-aged woman in good health and CMV-seropositive. The CDR3 DNA sequence: TGCGCCAGCAGCTTCCTAGCGGGAGGGGCAGATACGCAGTATTTT. Translation: CASSFLAGGADTQYF.